This T cell receptor (beta chain) originates from a study of beta chain features in type 1 diabetes. Study overall: Healthy donors and patients had similar age, gender and cell yields.

Per germline, CDR1 SGHNT and CDR2 YENEEA. The CDR3 contains 16 residues. Trimming removed 5 bases from V and 1 base from J; junction bases left unmatched: 4. Reverse transcribing all isolated RNA meant expressed TCRB transcripts were sequenced. Some clones are missing from TCRdb's copy, which holds only in-frame ones; the method was immunoSEQ multiplex PCR. The table records hundreds of thousands of clones, around 15% of them present only once. This TCR derives from a man between 18 and 29 years old in good health. The source material was naive CD4+ T cells from blood. The V and J genes are TRBV11-3 and TRBJ2-2; 10 bases fit TRBD2. The chain's CDR3 is CASSHRLAGNTGELFF. DNA of the CDR3: TGTGCCAGCAGCCACAGACTAGCGGGGAACACCGGGGAGCTGTTTTTT.